These 14 T cell receptor beta chains were all obtained from the same sample, sequenced in a study of cytomegalovirus exposure and HLA in healthy donors. Primers for the PCR totalled 60 Vbeta and 13 Jbeta. The protocol was immunoSEQ multiplex PCR, while the TCRdb copy is restricted to in-frame clones and leaves out a portion. This sample yields around 150,000 clones, of which approximately 87% are seen a single time; about 5% belongs to the top ten. What was sequenced was PBMCs. These receptors were taken from a woman aged 25-40 years in good health and CMV-seronegative.

Here the CDR3 DNA reads TGTGCCAGCAGCTTAGTATCGCAGGGCCCCCAAGAGACCCAGTACTTC. Encoded protein: CASSLVSQGPQETQYF. The V gene is TRBV13, the J gene TRBJ2-5, with a possible D match to TRBD1 (5 bases). This CDR3 is built from 16 residues. Looked up from germline, CDR1 is PRHDT and CDR2 is FYEKMQ (reference sequence). V lost 1 base and J 1 base, leaving 13 bases between the germline ends.

The rearrangement links TRBV28 to TRBJ2-1; 10 nucleotides align to TRBD2. V was clipped by 5 bases and J by 7 bases; unmatched bases: 11. Looked up from germline, CDR1 is MDHEN and CDR2 is SYDVKM. The CDR3 has 16 amino acids. CDR3 in amino acids: CASSPRSGRAGNEQFF. CDR3 in DNA: TGTGCCAGCAGTCCTCGGAGCGGGAGGGCCGGGAATGAGCAGTTCTTC.

The chain uses TRBV5-8 and TRBJ1-5; no clear D. Germline CDR1 reads SGHTS; CDR2 reads YDEGEE. CDR3 length equals 18 residues. V gave up 0 bases and J gave up 1 base, with 17 bases separating them. The CDR3 DNA reads as TGTGCCAGCAGCTTGGTACTCCGGGGAGGATGGAGCAATCAGCCCCAGCATTTT. Amino acid sequence: CASSLVLRGGWSNQPQHF.

The rearrangement uses TRBV7-2 and TRBJ2-1, with 8 nucleotides matching TRBD1. V gave up 5 bases and J gave up 0 bases; unmatched junction bases: 12. CDR3 size: 18 residues. The germline CDR1 and CDR2 sequences are SGHTA and FQGNSA. CDR3: CASSTRTGQTSSYNEQFF. DNA for the CDR3: TGTGCCAGCAGCACTCGGACAGGGCAGACGAGCTCCTACAATGAGCAGTTCTTC. Combining the CDR3 with reference TRBV7-2 and TRBJ2-1 gives the whole variable domain GAGVSQSPSNKVTEKGKDVELRCDPISGHTALYWYRQSLGQGLEFLIYFQGNSAPDKSGLPSDRFSAERTGGSVSTLTIQRTQQEDSAVYLCASSTRTGQTSSYNEQFFGPGTRLTVL.

This rearrangement joins TRBV6-5 to TRBJ1-5; 7 bases are a match to TRBD1. This CDR3 spans 14 amino acids. CDR1 and CDR2 from the germline V gene are MNHEY and SVGAGI. The V segment lost 5 bases and the J segment 7 bases; nucleotides outside the gene matches: 8. Written as DNA, the CDR3 is TGTGCCAGCAGTCGACAGGGCCTAGGCCAGCCCCAGCATTTT. Translating it yields CASSRQGLGQPQHF.

The rearrangement joins TRBV7-9 to TRBJ1-2, with unresolved D. The germline V gene has CDR1 SEHNR and CDR2 FQNEAQ (reference sequence). This CDR3 region has 13 residues. V was clipped by 3 bases and J by 5 bases, with 10 bases between them. For the CDR3, the DNA is TGTGCCAGCAGCTTCGGGGTGTGGTATGGCTACACCTTC. Its translation is CASSFGVWYGYTF.

The rearrangement links TRBV5-1 to TRBJ1-6; 7 positions agree with TRBD1. V trimming: 4 bases; J trimming: 5 bases; junction bases outside the gene matches: 9. Germline values: CDR1 SGHRS, CDR2 YFSETQ. The CDR3 totals 16 residues. CDR3 sequence: CASSQQGGLNNSPLHF. The CDR3 nucleotides are TGCGCCAGCAGCCAACAAGGGGGCTTGAATAATTCACCCCTCCACTTT.

The CDR3 sequence is CASSLTPQGSLGGYTF. As DNA, the CDR3 is TGTGCCAGCAGTCTAACTCCGCAGGGGTCTCTGGGTGGCTACACCTTC. The rearrangement links TRBV27 to TRBJ1-2, with D possibly matching TRBD1 (6 bases). The CDR3 totals 16 residues. The ends were cut back, 5 bases at V and 7 bases at J, with 23 bases in the middle. CDR1 and CDR2 from the germline V gene are MNHEY and SMNVEV (reference sequence).

CDR3: CASRGQGGQPQHF. As DNA, the CDR3 is TGTGCCAGCAGGGGACAGGGGGGTCAGCCCCAGCATTTT. The V gene is TRBV28, the J gene TRBJ1-5, with 11 bases lining up with TRBD1. This CDR3 region has 13 residues. CDR1 is MDHEN and CDR2 is SYDVKM in the germline V gene. V dropped 6 bases and J dropped 6; count of bases not matched to a gene: 1. Combining the CDR3 with reference TRBV28 and TRBJ1-5 gives the whole variable domain DVKVTQSSRYLVKRTGEKVFLECVQDMDHENMFWYRQDPGLGLRLIYFSYDVKMKEKGDIPEGYSVSREKKERFSLILESASTNQTSMYLCASRGQGGQPQHFGDGTRLSIL.

V and J are TRBV5-6 and TRBJ2-7, with 11 positions matching TRBD2. Germline V CDR1 and CDR2: SGHDT, YYEEEE. The V gene end was trimmed by 0 bases and the J gene end by 2 bases; junction bases not matched to a gene: 7. The length of the CDR3 is 17 residues. CDR3 loop: CASSLVLAGGITYEQYF. As DNA, the CDR3 is TGTGCCAGCAGCTTGGTGCTAGCGGGAGGAATTACCTACGAGCAGTACTTC. Looking up the rest from reference TRBV5-6 and TRBJ2-7 gives the full variable domain: DAGVTQSPTHLIKTRGQQVTLRCSPKSGHDTVSWYQQALGQGPQFIFQYYEEEERQRGNFPDRFSGHQFPNYSSELNVNALLLGDSALYLCASSLVLAGGITYEQYFGPGTRLTVT.

The chain employs TRBV5-8 and TRBJ1-5, with TRBD1 matching 8 bases. V shed 0 bases, J shed 4 bases, and the junction held 12 bases outside the gene matches. CDR1 and CDR2 (germline): SGHTS, YDEGEE. The CDR3 is made up of 18 amino acids. CDR3 loop: CASSLELGQGGGNQPQHF. CDR3 nucleotide sequence: TGTGCCAGCAGCTTGGAGTTAGGACAGGGCGGAGGGAATCAGCCCCAGCATTTT.

This chain links TRBV6-5 with TRBJ1-5; TRBD1 agrees at 7 bases. The V gene's germline CDR1 is MNHEY and CDR2 SVGAGI. Trimming removed 8 bases from V and 7 bases from J; junction bases left unmatched: 8. The CDR3 runs 13 residues. Here the CDR3 DNA reads TGTGCCAGCGGATCGGGACAGATGCAGCCCCAGCATTTT. It is translated as CASGSGQMQPQHF.

This chain joins TRBV28 and TRBJ2-5; 9 bases fit TRBD1. Matching the DNA end better, TRBJ2-7 makes the J call doubtful. The CDR3 loop spans 15 amino acids. Germline V gives CDR1 MDHEN, CDR2 SYDVKM. The CDR3: CASSVGTGIRYEQYF. The CDR3 coding sequence is TGTGCCAGCAGTGTGGGGACAGGGATAAGGTACGAGCAGTACTTC.

In its sample, this clone was seen once. J is TRBJ1-4 and V is TRBV28; 7 positions match TRBD1. V lost 5 bases, J lost 5 bases, and 5 bases stayed unmatched. The CDR3 loop spans 14 amino acids. CDR1 MDHEN and CDR2 SYDVKM come from the germline V gene. CDR3 DNA sequence: TGTGCCAGCAGTCGACAGGGCCAAAATGAAAAACTGTTTTTT. Protein sequence: CASSRQGQNEKLFF.